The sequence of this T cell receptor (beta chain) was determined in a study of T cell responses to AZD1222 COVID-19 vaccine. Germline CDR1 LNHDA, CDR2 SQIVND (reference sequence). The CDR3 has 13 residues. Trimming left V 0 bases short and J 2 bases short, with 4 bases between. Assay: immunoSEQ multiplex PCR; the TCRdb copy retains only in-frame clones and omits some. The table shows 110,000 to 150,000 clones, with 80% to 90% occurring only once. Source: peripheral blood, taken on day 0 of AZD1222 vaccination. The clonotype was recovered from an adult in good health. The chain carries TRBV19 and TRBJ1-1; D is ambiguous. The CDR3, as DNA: TGTGCCAGTAGTATAGACGGAAACACTGAAGCTTTCTTT. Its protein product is CASSIDGNTEAFF.